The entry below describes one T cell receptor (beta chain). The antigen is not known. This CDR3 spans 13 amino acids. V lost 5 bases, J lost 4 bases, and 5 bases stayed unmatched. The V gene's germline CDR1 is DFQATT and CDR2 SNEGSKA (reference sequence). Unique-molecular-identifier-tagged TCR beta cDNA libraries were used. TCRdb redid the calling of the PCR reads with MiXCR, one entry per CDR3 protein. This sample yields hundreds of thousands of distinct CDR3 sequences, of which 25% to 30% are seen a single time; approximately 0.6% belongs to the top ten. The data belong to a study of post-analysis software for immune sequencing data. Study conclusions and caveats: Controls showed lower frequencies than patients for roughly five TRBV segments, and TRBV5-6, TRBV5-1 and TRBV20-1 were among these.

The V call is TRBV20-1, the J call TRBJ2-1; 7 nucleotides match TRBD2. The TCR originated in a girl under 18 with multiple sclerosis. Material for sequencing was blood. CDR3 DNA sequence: TGCAGTGCTGATACTAGCGCTTACAATGAGCAGTTCTTC. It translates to CSADTSAYNEQFF.